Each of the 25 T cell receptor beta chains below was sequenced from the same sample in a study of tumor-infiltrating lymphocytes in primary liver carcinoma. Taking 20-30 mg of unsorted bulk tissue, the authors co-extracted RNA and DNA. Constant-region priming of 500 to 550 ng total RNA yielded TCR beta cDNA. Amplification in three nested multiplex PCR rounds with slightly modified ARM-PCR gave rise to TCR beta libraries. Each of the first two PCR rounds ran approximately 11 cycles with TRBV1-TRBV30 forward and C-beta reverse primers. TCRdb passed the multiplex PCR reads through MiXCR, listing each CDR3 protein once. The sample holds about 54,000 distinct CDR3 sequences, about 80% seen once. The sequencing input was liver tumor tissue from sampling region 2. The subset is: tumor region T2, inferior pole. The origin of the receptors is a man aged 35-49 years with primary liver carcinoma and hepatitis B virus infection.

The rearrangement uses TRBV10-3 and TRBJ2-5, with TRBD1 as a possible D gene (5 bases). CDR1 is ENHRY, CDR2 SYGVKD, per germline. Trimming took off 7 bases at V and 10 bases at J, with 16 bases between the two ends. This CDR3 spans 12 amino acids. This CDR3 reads CAINLDKQIQYF. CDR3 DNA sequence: TGTGCCATCAATCTGGACAAACAGATCCAGTACTTC.

CDR3 residues: CASSATSGRRLTSYEQYF. As DNA, the CDR3 is TGTGCCAGCAGTGCTACAAGCGGCAGGCGCCTGACCTCCTACGAGCAGTACTTC. The V and J genes are TRBV6-1 and TRBJ2-7; the D gene is possibly TRBD2 (5 bases). V lost 4 bases to trimming and J lost 0 bases, with 22 bases between them. The CDR3 extends over 18 amino acids. CDR1 MNHNS and CDR2 SASEGT come from the germline V gene.

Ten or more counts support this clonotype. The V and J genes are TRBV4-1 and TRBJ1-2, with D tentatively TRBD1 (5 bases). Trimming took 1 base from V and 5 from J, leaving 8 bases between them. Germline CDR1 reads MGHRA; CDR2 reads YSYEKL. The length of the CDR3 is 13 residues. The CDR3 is CASSQATGYGYTF. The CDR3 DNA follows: TGCGCCAGCAGCCAAGCCACAGGATATGGCTACACCTTC.

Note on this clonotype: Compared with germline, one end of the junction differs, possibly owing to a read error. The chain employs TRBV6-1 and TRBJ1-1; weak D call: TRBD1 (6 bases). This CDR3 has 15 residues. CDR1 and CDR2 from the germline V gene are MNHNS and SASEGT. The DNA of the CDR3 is TGTGCCAGCGGGGGCCGGGGGGCGGCGAACACTGTAGCTTTCTTT. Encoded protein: CASGGRGAANTVAFF.

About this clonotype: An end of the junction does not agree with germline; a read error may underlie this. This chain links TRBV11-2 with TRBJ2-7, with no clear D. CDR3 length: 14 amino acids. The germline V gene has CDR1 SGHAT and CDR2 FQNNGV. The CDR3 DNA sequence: TGTGCCAGCAGTTTAGCTGACACTACCTACGAGCAGTACTTC. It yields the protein CASSLADTTYEQYF.

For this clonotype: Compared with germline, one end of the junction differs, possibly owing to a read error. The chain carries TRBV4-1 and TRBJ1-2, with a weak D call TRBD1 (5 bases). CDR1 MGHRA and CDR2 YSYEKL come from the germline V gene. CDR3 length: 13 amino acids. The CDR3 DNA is TGCGCTTGCAGCGAGACAGCTAACTACGGCTACACCTTC. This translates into CACSETANYGYTF.

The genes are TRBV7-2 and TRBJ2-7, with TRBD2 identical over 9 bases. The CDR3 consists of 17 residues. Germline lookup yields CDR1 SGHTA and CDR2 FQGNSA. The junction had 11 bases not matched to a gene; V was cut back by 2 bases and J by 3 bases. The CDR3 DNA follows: TGTACCAGCAGCTTACGCGGCAGACTAGCGGTAAACTACGAGCAGTACTTC. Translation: CTSSLRGRLAVNYEQYF.

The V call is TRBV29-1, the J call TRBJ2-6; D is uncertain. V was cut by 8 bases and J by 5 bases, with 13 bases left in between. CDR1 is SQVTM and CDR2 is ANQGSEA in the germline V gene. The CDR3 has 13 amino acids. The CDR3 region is CSMMIGRANVLTF. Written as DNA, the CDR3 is TGCAGCATGATGATAGGGAGGGCCAACGTCCTGACTTTC.

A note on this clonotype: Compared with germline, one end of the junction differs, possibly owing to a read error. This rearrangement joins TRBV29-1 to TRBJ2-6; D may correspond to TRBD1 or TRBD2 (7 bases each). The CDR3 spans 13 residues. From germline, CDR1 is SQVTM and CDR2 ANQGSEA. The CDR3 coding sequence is TGCAGCGTCATGACAGGGAGGGCCGACGTCCTGACTTTC. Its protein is CSVMTGRADVLTF.

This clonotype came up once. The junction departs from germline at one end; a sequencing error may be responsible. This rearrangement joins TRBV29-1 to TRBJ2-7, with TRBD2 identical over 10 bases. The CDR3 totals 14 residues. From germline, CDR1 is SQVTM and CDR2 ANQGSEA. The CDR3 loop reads CSASELAGFYVQYF. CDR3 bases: TGCAGCGCATCGGAACTAGCGGGATTCTACGTGCAGTACTTC.

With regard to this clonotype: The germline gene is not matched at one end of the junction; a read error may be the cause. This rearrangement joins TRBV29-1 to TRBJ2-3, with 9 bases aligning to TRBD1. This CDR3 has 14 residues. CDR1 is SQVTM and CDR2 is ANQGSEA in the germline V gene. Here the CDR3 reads CSGGDRELTDTQYF. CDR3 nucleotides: TGCAGCGGAGGGGACAGGGAGCTCACAGATACACAGTATTTT.

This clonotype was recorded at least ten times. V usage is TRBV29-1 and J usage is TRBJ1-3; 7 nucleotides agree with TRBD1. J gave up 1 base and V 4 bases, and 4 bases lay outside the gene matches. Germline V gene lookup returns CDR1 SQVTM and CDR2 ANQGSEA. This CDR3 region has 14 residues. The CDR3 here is CSVAGTESGNTIYF. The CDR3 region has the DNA TGCAGCGTTGCCGGGACAGAGTCTGGAAACACCATATATTTT. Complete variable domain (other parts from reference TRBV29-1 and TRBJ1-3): SAVISQKPSRDICQRGTSLTIQCQVDSQVTMMFWYRQQPGQSLTLIATANQGSEATYESGFVIDKFPISRPNLTFSTLTVSNMSPEDSSIYLCSVAGTESGNTIYFGEGSWLTVV.

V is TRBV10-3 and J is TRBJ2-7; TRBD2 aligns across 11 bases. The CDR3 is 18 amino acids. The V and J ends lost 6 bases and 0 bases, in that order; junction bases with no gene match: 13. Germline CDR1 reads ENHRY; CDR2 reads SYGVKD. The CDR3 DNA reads TGTGCCATCAGCCCGGGACTAGCGGTGTCCCCCCTCTCCTACGAGCAGTACTTC. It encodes CAISPGLAVSPLSYEQYF.

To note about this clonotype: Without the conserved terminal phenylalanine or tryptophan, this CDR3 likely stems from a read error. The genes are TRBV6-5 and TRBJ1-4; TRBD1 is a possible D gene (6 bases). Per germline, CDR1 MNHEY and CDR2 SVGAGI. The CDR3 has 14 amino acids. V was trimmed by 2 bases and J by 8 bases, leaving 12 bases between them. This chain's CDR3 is CASSYGGLGEKLFM. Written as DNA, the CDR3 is TGTGCCAGCAGTTACGGGGGGCTCGGGGAAAAACTGTTTATG.

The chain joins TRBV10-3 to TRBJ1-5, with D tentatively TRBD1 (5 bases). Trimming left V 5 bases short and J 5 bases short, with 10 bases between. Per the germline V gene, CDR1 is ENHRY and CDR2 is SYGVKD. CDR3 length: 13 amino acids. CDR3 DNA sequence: TGTGCCATCAGTTTTGACAGCTATCAGCCCCAGCATTTT. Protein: CAISFDSYQPQHF.

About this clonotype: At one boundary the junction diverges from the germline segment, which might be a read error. CDR3 sequence reads: CAGRGRQGRQETQYF. The CDR3 DNA follows: TGTGCCGGCAGAGGGCGACAGGGGAGGCAAGAGACCCAGTACTTC. This rearrangement joins TRBV12-3 or TRBV12-4 to TRBJ2-5; 8 bases are shared with TRBD1. The CDR3 is 15 amino acids.

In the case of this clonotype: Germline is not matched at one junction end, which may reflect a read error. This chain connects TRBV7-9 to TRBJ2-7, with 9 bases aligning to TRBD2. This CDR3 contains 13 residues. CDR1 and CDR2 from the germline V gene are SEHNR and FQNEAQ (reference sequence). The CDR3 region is CASSMGTSSGQCF. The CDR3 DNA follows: TGTGCCAGCAGCATGGGGACTAGCTCAGGGCAGTGTTTC.

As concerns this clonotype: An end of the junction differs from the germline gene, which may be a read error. The CDR3 loop reads CASSCSIQRGDEAFF. For the CDR3, the DNA is TGTGCCAGTAGTTGCTCGATTCAGAGGGGGGATGAGGCTTTCTTT. J is TRBJ1-1 and V is TRBV6-5; a possible D gene is TRBD1 (6 bases). Germline loops: CDR1 MNHEY, CDR2 SVGAGI. The CDR3 covers 15 residues.

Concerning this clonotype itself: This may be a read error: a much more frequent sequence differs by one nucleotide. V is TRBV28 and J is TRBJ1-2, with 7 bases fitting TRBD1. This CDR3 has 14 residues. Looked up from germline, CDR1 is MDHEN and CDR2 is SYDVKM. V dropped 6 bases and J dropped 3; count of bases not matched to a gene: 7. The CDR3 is CASRGQRADYGYTF. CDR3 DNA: TGTGCCAGCAGGGGACAGCGGGCAGACTATGGCTACACCTTC.

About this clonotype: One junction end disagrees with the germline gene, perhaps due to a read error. The CDR3 nucleotides read TGTGCCATCAGCTGGGGTACCTACAATGAGCAGTTCTTC. This encodes CAISWGTYNEQFF. The V and J genes are TRBV14 and TRBJ2-1; D unresolved. The CDR3 contains 13 residues. Germline-derived CDR1 and CDR2 are SGHDN and FVKESK.

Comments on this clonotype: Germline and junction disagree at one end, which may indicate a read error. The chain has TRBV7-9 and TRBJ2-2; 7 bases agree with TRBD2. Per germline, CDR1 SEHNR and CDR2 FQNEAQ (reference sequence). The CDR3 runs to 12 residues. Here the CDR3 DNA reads TGTGCCGGCAGCTTTAACAGCGGGGAGCTGTTTTTC. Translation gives CAGSFNSGELFF.

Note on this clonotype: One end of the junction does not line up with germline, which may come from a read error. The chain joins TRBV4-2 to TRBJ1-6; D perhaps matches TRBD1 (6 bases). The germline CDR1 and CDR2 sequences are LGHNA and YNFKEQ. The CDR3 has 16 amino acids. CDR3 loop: CASCQGAGQINSPLHF. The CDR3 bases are TGTGCCAGCTGCCAAGGGGCCGGACAGATTAATTCACCCCTCCACTTT.

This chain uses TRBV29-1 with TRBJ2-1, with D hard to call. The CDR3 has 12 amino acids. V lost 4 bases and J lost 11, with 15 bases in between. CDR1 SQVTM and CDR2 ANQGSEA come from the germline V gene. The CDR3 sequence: CSVALTTVQQFF. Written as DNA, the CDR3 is TGCAGCGTTGCTCTAACGACTGTGCAGCAGTTCTTC.

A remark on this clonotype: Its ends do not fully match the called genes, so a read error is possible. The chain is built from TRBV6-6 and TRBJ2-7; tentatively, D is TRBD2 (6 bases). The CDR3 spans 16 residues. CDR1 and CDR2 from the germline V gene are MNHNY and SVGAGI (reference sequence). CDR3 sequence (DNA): TGTGCCAGTAGTTCCCGCATGGACGGGAGCTCCTACGAGCAGTACTTC. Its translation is CASSSRMDGSSYEQYF.

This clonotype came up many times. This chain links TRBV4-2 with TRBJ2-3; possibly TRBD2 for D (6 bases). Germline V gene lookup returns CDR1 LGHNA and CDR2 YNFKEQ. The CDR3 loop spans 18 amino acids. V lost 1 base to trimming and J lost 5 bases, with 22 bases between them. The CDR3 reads CASSQGPRPGVGLDTQYF. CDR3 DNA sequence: TGTGCCAGCAGCCAAGGACCCCGCCCGGGAGTCGGTTTAGATACGCAGTATTTT.